The 12 T cell receptor beta chains below come from one sample, sequenced in a study of T-cell memory formation after mild COVID-19. TCRdb independently ran MiXCR on the 5' RACE reads; one entry per CDR3 protein. The table lists about 470,000 distinct CDR3 sequences, around 27% of them singletons, with around an eighth in the top ten. Sequenced material: PBMCs or a T cell subset sorted from them (not recorded which). The receptors originated from an adult woman who had mild COVID-19 (a few samples of this study predate the infection). Cell type and time point are not known.

The CDR3 spells CASSPSTRNTEAFF. The CDR3 DNA reads as TGTGCCAGCAGCCCATCCACAAGGAACACTGAAGCTTTCTTT. The V gene is TRBV3-1, the J gene TRBJ1-1; D is undetermined. The germline gives CDR1 LGHDT, CDR2 YNNKEL (reference sequence). The CDR3 is 14 residues long. V was cut by 4 bases and J by 1 base, with 10 bases left in between.

This clonotype appeared a few times. V gene TRBV7-3 combines with J gene TRBJ2-1; 10 positions agree with TRBD2. This CDR3 is built from 14 residues. The germline gives CDR1 SGHTA, CDR2 FQGTGA. V was clipped by 3 bases and J by 7 bases; unmatched bases: 3. CDR3 nucleotides: TGTGCCAGCAGCTTCATAGCGGGGGGAAATGAGCAGTTCTTC. This encodes CASSFIAGGNEQFF.

The chain combines TRBV12-3 or TRBV12-4 with TRBJ1-6; the D is unclear. V was trimmed by 5 bases and J by 7 bases, leaving 12 bases between them. This CDR3 has 14 residues. CDR3 loop: CASSPLLGNSPLHF. In nucleotides, the CDR3 is TGTGCCAGCAGTCCACTTCTGGGAAATTCACCCCTCCACTTT.

This clonotype came up a few times. Here the CDR3 reads CSDAGLPLNGEQFF. CDR3 coding DNA: TGCAGCGACGCAGGGTTACCCCTCAATGGTGAGCAGTTCTTC. The J gene is TRBJ2-1, the V gene TRBV29-1; TRBD1 might be the D (5 bases). The CDR3 sequence is 14 residues long. Trimming took off 7 bases at V and 9 bases at J, with 22 bases between the two ends. The germline CDR1 and CDR2 sequences are SQVTM and ANQGSEA.

A few counts support this clonotype. This sequence joins TRBV5-1 and TRBJ1-1, with 8 bases lining up with TRBD1. This CDR3 contains 14 residues. Germline V gene sequence: CDR1 SGHRS, CDR2 YFSETQ. Losses at the gene ends were 0 bases for V and 6 bases for J; bases not matched to a gene: 4. The CDR3 here is CASSLAQDRAEAFF. The CDR3 DNA sequence: TGCGCCAGCAGCTTGGCACAGGACAGGGCTGAAGCTTTCTTT. The full variable domain, rest sourced from reference TRBV5-1 and TRBJ1-1, is KAGVTQTPRYLIKTRGQQVTLSCSPISGHRSVSWYQQTPGQGLQFLFEYFSETQRNKGNFPGRFSGRQFSNSRSEMNVSTLELGDSALYLCASSLAQDRAEAFFGQGTRLTVV.

This clonotype was detected only a few times. The V and J genes are TRBV7-9 and TRBJ2-1; 16 nucleotides align to TRBD2. The CDR3 sequence is 18 residues long. Trimming cost V 3 bases and J 8 bases; bases outside gene matches: 10. Germline V gives CDR1 SEHNR, CDR2 FQNEAQ (reference sequence). The CDR3 bases are TGTGCCAGCAGCTTTCCGGGACTAGCGGGGGGGCCGGTTCATGAGCAGTTCTTC. This codes for CASSFPGLAGGPVHEQFF.

The CDR3 DNA follows: TGTGCCAGCAGTTACAGACTAGCGGGAGAGGGCCAAGAGACCCAGTACTTC. Its protein is CASSYRLAGEGQETQYF. The chain has TRBV6-2 or TRBV6-3 and TRBJ2-5; the match to TRBD2 covers 12 bases. Losses at the gene ends were 2 bases for V and 1 base for J; bases not matched to a gene: 5. There are 17 residues in the CDR3. Germline V gene sequence: CDR1 MNHEY, CDR2 SVGEGT.

V and J are TRBV27 and TRBJ1-2; possibly TRBD1 for D (5 bases). The V end lost 8 bases, the J end lost 4 bases, and 17 bases lay between the germline ends. This CDR3 spans 14 amino acids. CDR1 is MNHEY, CDR2 SMNVEV, per germline (reference sequence). The CDR3 DNA follows: TGTGCCAGCTCACCTCTACAGGCCAGCTATGGCTACACCTTC. Translating gives CASSPLQASYGYTF.

At least ten counts were recorded for this clonotype. This sequence joins TRBV29-1 and TRBJ2-1; possible D gene TRBD2, 5 bases. Trimming removed 7 bases from V and 0 bases from J, with 10 bases in between. The length of the CDR3 is 13 residues. The germline CDR1 and CDR2 sequences are SQVTM and ANQGSEA. The CDR3 protein is CSGRGSSYNEQFF. The CDR3 DNA reads TGCAGCGGCCGAGGGAGCTCCTACAATGAGCAGTTCTTC.

This clonotype was detected only once. The V and J genes are TRBV21-1 and TRBJ2-3; the D call in the table, TRBD2, was not verified against the DNA. TRBV21-1 corresponds to a pseudogene. This CDR3 contains 15 residues. This chain's CDR3 is CASSPWREGTDTQYF. The DNA for the CDR3 is TGTGCCAGCAGCCCATGGCGGGAGGGCACAGATACGCAGTATTTT.

The J gene is TRBJ2-7, the V gene TRBV9, with D possibly matching TRBD1 (6 bases). Trimming shortened V by 0 bases and J by 6 bases, and 10 bases separated the two germline ends. Germline lookup yields CDR1 SGDLS and CDR2 YYNGEE. This CDR3 contains 13 residues. CDR3 coding DNA: TGTGCCAGCAGCGTAGGAGGGGGAATCGAGCAGTACTTC. It codes for CASSVGGGIEQYF.

The rearrangement links TRBV6-1 to TRBJ2-1; 7 nucleotides line up with TRBD2. This CDR3 spans 14 amino acids. Germline loops: CDR1 MNHNS, CDR2 SASEGT. The trim removed 0 bases at V and 12 bases at J, leaving 8 bases unmatched. CDR3 in amino acids: CASSEALGGSVQFF. Here the CDR3 DNA reads TGTGCCAGCAGTGAAGCGCTGGGCGGGAGCGTGCAGTTCTTC.